This is a list of T cell receptor beta chains from one sample in a study of T cells in Graves' hyperthyroidism and ophthalmopathy. One entry per CDR3 protein, called by TCRdb with MiXCR from the multiplex PCR reads. Altogether about 380,000 distinct CDR3 sequences are present, around 18% being singletons, with the ten largest covering 40%. Material for sequencing was blood. These receptors all stem from a man between 18 and 35 years old with Graves' ophthalmopathy. Both conserved end residues are part of each CDR3. The order of the fields is V gene, J gene, D gene, clone size, CDR3 protein, CDR3 DNA. The D gene is left open where the match is weak. Size values are once, few and many counts, or a class for expanded clones, and some rows have none.

>TRBV18|TRBJ1-4|-|many
CASSPQRGTNEKLFF
TGTGCCAGCTCACCACAGAGGGGCACTAATGAAAAACTGTTTTTT
>TRBV10-3|TRBJ1-2|-|-
CAISEASGDGYTF
TGTGCCATCAGTGAAGCTTCAGGGGATGGCTACACCTTC
>TRBV2|TRBJ2-7|TRBD1|many
CASSFRTGAYEQYF
TGTGCCAGCAGCTTTCGGACAGGGGCCTACGAGCAGTACTTC
>TRBV9|TRBJ2-2|-|-
CASSASSGAGGELFF
TGTGCCAGCAGCGCCTCCTCAGGGGCGGGCGGGGAGCTGTTTTTT
>TRBV20-1|TRBJ2-5|-|many
CSHTLFGRRETQYF
TGCAGTCATACCCTTTTTGGCAGACGGGAGACCCAGTACTTC
>TRBV2|TRBJ2-1|TRBD1|many
CASREGRGLYNEQFF
TGTGCCAGCAGGGAGGGCAGGGGGCTCTACAATGAGCAGTTCTTC
>TRBV6-5|TRBJ1-3|-|-
CASSYSEGALDTIYF
TGTGCCAGCAGTTACTCGGAGGGCGCGTTGGACACCATATATTTT
>TRBV24-1|TRBJ2-2|-|few
CATQQFVGELFF
TGTGCCACGCAGCAGTTCGTCGGGGAGCTGTTTTTT
>TRBV6-2/TRBV6-3|TRBJ2-7|TRBD2|many
CATSLLAGGPYEQYF
TGTGCCACATCCCTCCTAGCGGGGGGGCCGTACGAGCAGTACTTC
>TRBV25-1|TRBJ1-2|-|-
CATCWSGTNYGYTF
TGTGCCACCTGCTGGTCCGGCACTAACTATGGCTACACCTTC
>TRBV6-2/TRBV6-3|TRBJ2-7|TRBD2|many
CASSPAGVDEQYF
TGTGCCAGCAGCCCCGCGGGGGTCGACGAGCAGTACTTC
>TRBV27|TRBJ2-2|-|-
CASSLTPRGELFF
TGTGCCAGCAGTTTAACTCCCCGCGGGGAGCTGTTTTTT
>TRBV5-1|TRBJ2-5|TRBD1|-
CASSSLDRVKTQYF
TGCGCCAGCAGCTCCTTGGACAGGGTAAAGACCCAGTACTTC
>TRBV19|TRBJ1-5|TRBD1|-
CASGDRADRPQHF
TGTGCCAGTGGGGACAGGGCCGATCGGCCCCAGCATTTT
>TRBV29-1|TRBJ2-7|-|-
CSVEDPGTYEQYF
TGCAGCGTTGAAGATCCTGGGACCTACGAGCAGTACTTC
>TRBV18|TRBJ1-5|-|many
CASSPEGGQPQHF
TGTGCCAGCTCACCAGAGGGGGGTCAGCCCCAGCATTTT
>TRBV25-1|TRBJ2-7|-|-
CASSGTYEQYF
TGTGCCAGCAGTGGGACGTACGAGCAGTACTTC